This T cell receptor (beta chain) was sequenced in a study of response to subunit inactivated influenza vaccine. The CDR3 sequence is 14 residues long. Trimming cost V 2 bases and J 7 bases, with 12 bases left between them. The germline V gene has CDR1 MNHEY and CDR2 SVGEGT. From the RT-PCR reads, TCRdb called clonotypes with MiXCR, one entry per CDR3 protein. This table holds over 150,000 distinct CDR3 sequences, about 10% found once. The sample holds a few counts of this clonotype. V is TRBV6-2 or TRBV6-3 and J is TRBJ2-1, with D maybe TRBD1 (5 bases). This TCR derives from a man aged 50-75 years who received an inactivated influenza vaccine. The starting material was CD8+ T cells sorted from PBMCs, obtained around 2 years after vaccination. CDR3 in amino acids: CASSYGAEVNEQFF. CDR3 DNA: TGTGCCAGCAGTTACGGGGCCGAGGTTAATGAGCAGTTCTTC.